These 21 T cell receptor beta chains were sequenced from one sample in a study of OX40 agonist ivuxolimab in advanced cancers. Produced via immunoSEQ multiplex PCR; TCRdb's table is partial and in-frame only. The data contain approximately 60,000 clones, approximately 84% of them singletons. The sample consisted of CD4+ or CD8+ T cells sorted from blood, taken in a trial of the OX40 agonist ivuxolimab. Every receptor here comes from an adult with an advanced solid tumor such as melanoma, head and neck, liver or kidney cancer.

The chain couples TRBV7-2 to TRBJ2-7; TRBD1 matches 8 bases. The CDR3 consists of 14 residues. Unmatched junction bases numbered 2, after V lost 2 bases and J lost 2 bases. CDR1 and CDR2 from the germline V gene are SGHTA and FQGNSA. CDR3 amino acids: CASSLQGAAYEQYF. Written as DNA, the CDR3 is TGTGCCAGCAGCTTACAGGGGGCAGCCTACGAGCAGTACTTC.

The chain employs TRBV5-1 and TRBJ2-5, with D hard to call. Looked up from germline, CDR1 is SGHRS and CDR2 is YFSETQ. This CDR3 comprises 16 residues. V was pared by 1 base and J by 5 bases, with 18 bases between. CDR3 in amino acids: CASSLFRSASVETQYF. The CDR3 DNA is TGCGCCAGCAGCTTGTTTCGGTCAGCCTCCGTGGAGACCCAGTACTTC.

The genes are TRBV10-3 and TRBJ1-5; D is undetermined. Germline loops: CDR1 ENHRY, CDR2 SYGVKD. The CDR3 contains 13 residues. Deletions cut 0 bases from V and 11 bases from J, with 11 bases between. The CDR3 nucleotides read TGTGCCATCAGTGAGTCGTTTGAGAAGGCCCAGCATTTT. Its translation: CAISESFEKAQHF.

The chain links TRBV29-1 to TRBJ1-1; 10 bases are shared with TRBD1. V shed 5 bases and J 6 bases; nucleotides not matched to a gene: 6. The CDR3 runs 13 residues. CDR1 is SQVTM, CDR2 ANQGSEA, per germline. CDR3 loop: CSVSDRGLAEAFF. CDR3 coding DNA: TGCAGCGTTTCCGACAGGGGGCTTGCTGAAGCTTTCTTT. The whole variable domain, filled in from reference TRBV29-1 and TRBJ1-1, reads SAVISQKPSRDICQRGTSLTIQCQVDSQVTMMFWYRQQPGQSLTLIATANQGSEATYESGFVIDKFPISRPNLTFSTLTVSNMSPEDSSIYLCSVSDRGLAEAFFGQGTRLTVV.

This chain links TRBV18 with TRBJ2-3; 7 bases agree with TRBD1. The V gene end was trimmed by 5 bases and the J gene end by 2 bases; junction bases not matched to a gene: 10. The CDR3 covers 16 residues. From germline, CDR1 is KGHSH and CDR2 LQKENI. The CDR3 is CASSSFTGADTDTQYF. The CDR3 bases are TGTGCCAGCTCATCGTTTACAGGGGCCGACACAGATACGCAGTATTTT.

J is TRBJ2-7 and V is TRBV6-5, with D perhaps TRBD2 (5 bases). V was pared by 6 bases and J by 7 bases, with 10 bases between. Germline CDR1 MNHEY, CDR2 SVGAGI. The CDR3 is 11 amino acids. Here the CDR3 reads CASRERVEQYF. The CDR3 DNA is TGTGCCAGCAGAGAGAGGGTTGAGCAGTACTTC.

CDR3 in DNA: TGTGCCAGCAGCCCTCCCGGGTTAGCGGGGGCCTACGAGCAGTACTTC. Translation gives CASSPPGLAGAYEQYF. The J gene is TRBJ2-7, the V gene TRBV28; 9 bases agree with TRBD2. Trimming removed 6 bases from V and 2 bases from J; junction bases left unmatched: 11. The CDR3 is 16 amino acids. The V gene's germline CDR1 is MDHEN and CDR2 SYDVKM.

The chain employs TRBV11-3 and TRBJ2-7; D is undetermined. CDR1 and CDR2 (germline): SGHNT, YENEEA. The CDR3 spans 15 residues. Trimming left V 3 bases short and J 1 base short, with 13 bases between. The CDR3: CASSFNGAGSYEQYF. CDR3 DNA: TGTGCCAGCAGCTTTAACGGAGCCGGATCCTACGAGCAGTACTTC.

This clone was counted a few times. The chain recombines TRBV7-2 with TRBJ2-3; D call uncertain. The CDR3 is 18 residues long. V lost 5 bases to trimming and J lost 2 bases, with 23 bases between them. From germline, CDR1 is SGHTA and CDR2 FQGNSA. CDR3 sequence: CASSSPAHSVLLTDTQYF. CDR3 DNA sequence: TGTGCCAGCAGCAGCCCCGCCCACAGTGTCCTACTCACAGATACGCAGTATTTT.

There are a few counts of this clone. V gene TRBV29-1 combines with J gene TRBJ2-7, with D uncertain. Germline V gene data show CDR1 as SQVTM and CDR2 as ANQGSEA. V was cut by 4 bases and J by 4 bases, with 14 bases left in between. The CDR3 has 13 amino acids. The CDR3 sequence: CSVGQVIGYEQYF. The CDR3 coding sequence is TGCAGCGTTGGCCAGGTAATCGGGTACGAGCAGTACTTC.

The rearrangement uses TRBV5-8 and TRBJ2-3; D assignment may be TRBD1 or TRBD2 (5 bases each). Trimming stripped 2 bases from V and 0 bases from J, with 13 bases between. From germline, CDR1 is SGHTS and CDR2 YDEGEE. The CDR3 extends over 16 amino acids. The CDR3 sequence: CASSFGTYSSTDTQYF. The DNA for the CDR3 is TGTGCCAGCAGCTTCGGGACCTATTCCAGCACAGATACGCAGTATTTT. Full variable domain (remainder filled in from reference TRBV5-8 and TRBJ2-3): EAGVTQSPTHLIKTRGQQATLRCSPISGHTSVYWYQQALGLGLQFLLWYDEGEERNRGNFPPRFSGRQFPNYSSELNVNALELEDSALYLCASSFGTYSSTDTQYFGPGTRLTVL.

The chain employs TRBV18 and TRBJ2-1, with D uncertain. The V gene lost 4 bases and the J gene lost 0 bases, with 13 bases spanning the gap. The CDR3 contains 16 residues. The germline CDR1 and CDR2 sequences are KGHSH and LQKENI. CDR3 sequence: CASSRGWASSYNEQFF. CDR3 coding DNA: TGTGCCAGCTCACGGGGATGGGCGAGCTCCTACAATGAGCAGTTCTTC.

This sequence joins TRBV5-5 and TRBJ1-2; 9 bases align to TRBD1. Germline V gene sequence: CDR1 SGHKS, CDR2 YYEKEE (reference sequence). The CDR3 is 18 residues long. V shed 3 bases and J 5 bases; nucleotides not matched to a gene: 17. For the CDR3, the DNA is TGTGCCAGCAGCTCCCTAAATAATTGGGACAGGGAAGGATATGGCTACACCTTC. Its protein product is CASSSLNNWDREGYGYTF.

V is TRBV15 and J is TRBJ2-5, with TRBD1 matching over 8 bases. CDR1 is LNHNV and CDR2 is YYDKDF in the germline V gene (reference sequence). The trim removed 3 bases at V and 7 bases at J, leaving 13 bases unmatched. This CDR3 region has 16 residues. In DNA, the CDR3 is TGTGCCACCAGCAGGGCTAACAGGGGGTCCCCAAGGACCCAGTACTTC. Translating gives CATSRANRGSPRTQYF.

The sample holds one count of this clone. V gene TRBV6-5 combines with J gene TRBJ1-5; D is unresolved. This CDR3 has 14 residues. V was cut by 5 bases and J by 6 bases, with 14 bases left in between. Per the germline V gene, CDR1 is MNHEY and CDR2 is SVGAGI. Written as DNA, the CDR3 is TGTGCCAGCAGTCAAGGATTAATGGGTCAGCCCCAGCATTTT. Translation gives CASSQGLMGQPQHF.

A single count supports this clone. The V and J genes are TRBV5-1 and TRBJ1-4; maybe TRBD1 (6 bases). The CDR3 covers 15 residues. The V gene lost 0 bases and the J gene lost 7 bases, with 13 bases spanning the gap. The germline V gene encodes CDR1 SGHRS and CDR2 YFSETQ. CDR3: CASSLEGGGGEKLFF. CDR3 in DNA: TGCGCCAGCAGCTTGGAGGGGGGAGGAGGTGAAAAACTGTTTTTT.

This chain connects TRBV29-1 to TRBJ2-5, with D maybe TRBD1 (7 bases). V was trimmed by 4 bases and J by 4 bases, leaving 13 bases between them. The V gene's germline CDR1 is SQVTM and CDR2 ANQGSEA. The CDR3 length is 13 residues. The CDR3 loop reads CSVAYRGGETQYF. The CDR3 coding sequence is TGCAGCGTTGCGTACAGGGGAGGAGAGACCCAGTACTTC.

This chain uses TRBV5-5 with TRBJ2-7; a possible D gene is TRBD2 (6 bases). Germline V gene lookup returns CDR1 SGHKS and CDR2 YYEKEE (reference sequence). V was trimmed by 4 bases and J by 1 base, leaving 12 bases between them. This CDR3 contains 14 residues. The CDR3 loop is CASSPRDFSYEQYF. The CDR3 coding sequence is TGTGCCAGCAGCCCGCGGGACTTTTCCTACGAGCAGTACTTC.

The chain uses TRBV2 and TRBJ2-5; D not resolved. CDR3 length equals 13 residues. Trimming took 4 bases from V and 2 from J, leaving 8 bases between them. CDR1 and CDR2 from the germline V gene are SNHLY and FYNNEI. CDR3 nucleotide sequence: TGTGCCAGCAGTGGGGTTGATCAAGAGACCCAGTACTTC. As protein: CASSGVDQETQYF.

The chain links TRBV19 to TRBJ2-3, with 7 bases identical to TRBD2. Trimming at V came to 7 bases and at J to 2 bases, leaving 9 bases not matched to a gene. Germline V gene lookup returns CDR1 LNHDA and CDR2 SQIVND (reference sequence). The CDR3 is 15 residues long. In nucleotides, the CDR3 is TGTGCCAGTACCCAATGGGGGGGTTCCACAGATACGCAGTATTTT. This sequence encodes CASTQWGGSTDTQYF. Together with reference TRBV19 and TRBJ2-3, the CDR3 gives the full variable domain: DGGITQSPKYLFRKEGQNVTLSCEQNLNHDAMYWYRQDPGQGLRLIYYSQIVNDFQKGDIAEGYSVSREKKESFPLTVTSAQKNPTAFYLCASTQWGGSTDTQYFGPGTRLTVL.

The V gene is TRBV18, the J gene TRBJ2-2; D call uncertain. Germline loops: CDR1 KGHSH, CDR2 LQKENI. Trimming removed 5 bases at V and 6 bases at J, with 7 bases between. This CDR3 is 12 amino acids long. CDR3 in DNA: TGTGCCAGCTCAATCGGAGCCGGGGAGCTGTTTTTT. It specifies CASSIGAGELFF.